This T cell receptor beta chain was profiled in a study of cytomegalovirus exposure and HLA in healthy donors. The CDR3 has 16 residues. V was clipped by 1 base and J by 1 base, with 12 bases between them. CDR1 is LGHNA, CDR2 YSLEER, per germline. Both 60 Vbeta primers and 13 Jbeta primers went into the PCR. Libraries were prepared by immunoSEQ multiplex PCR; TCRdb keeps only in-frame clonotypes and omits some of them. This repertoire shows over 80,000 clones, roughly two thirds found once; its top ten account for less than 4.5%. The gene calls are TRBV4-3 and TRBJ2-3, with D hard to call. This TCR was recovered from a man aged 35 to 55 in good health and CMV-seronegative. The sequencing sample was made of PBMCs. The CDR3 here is CASSQVGRVRTDTQYF. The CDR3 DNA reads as TGCGCCAGCAGCCAAGTTGGGCGCGTACGCACAGATACGCAGTATTTT.